One sample yielded the 17 T cell receptor beta chains listed below, sequenced in a study of T cell responses to AZD1222 COVID-19 vaccine. TCRdb keeps only in-frame clones here, not all; method: immunoSEQ multiplex PCR. Here the sample spans some 80,000 clones, just under 90% being singletons. The starting material was peripheral blood, obtained on day 0 of AZD1222 vaccination. These receptors were obtained from an adult in good health.

J is TRBJ2-2 and V is TRBV4-3; 7 positions agree with TRBD1. Per germline, CDR1 LGHNA and CDR2 YSLEER. Unmatched junction bases numbered 0, after V lost 4 bases and J lost 1 base. This CDR3 has 14 amino acids. CDR3 in amino acids: CASSRTGNTGELFF. The CDR3 coding sequence is TGCGCCAGCAGCCGGACAGGGAACACCGGGGAGCTGTTTTTT.

The rearrangement uses TRBV3-1 (or the pseudogene TRBV3-2) and TRBJ1-2; 8 nucleotides match TRBD1. With 2 bases clipped from V and 3 bases from J, the junction kept 2 bases outside the gene matches. The CDR3 totals 14 residues. Germline V gene data show CDR1 as LGHDT and CDR2 as YNNKEL (reference sequence). The CDR3 sequence: CASSQPGGDYGYTF. CDR3 in DNA: TGTGCCAGCAGCCAACCAGGGGGCGACTATGGCTACACCTTC.

The rearrangement links TRBV12-3 or TRBV12-4 to TRBJ2-3, with unresolved D. V lost 6 bases, J lost 4 bases, and 11 bases lay in between. CDR3 length: 13 amino acids. CDR3 loop: CASSSRHSDTQYF. The CDR3 bases are TGTGCCAGCAGCTCCAGACACTCAGATACGCAGTATTTT.

This rearrangement joins TRBV7-8 to TRBJ1-6, with D perhaps TRBD1 (5 bases). The germline gives CDR1 SGHVS, CDR2 FQNEAQ. V was cut by 5 bases and J by 9 bases, with 14 bases left in between. The CDR3 runs 14 residues. CDR3 in amino acids: CASSLQALGSPLHF. In nucleotides, the CDR3 is TGTGCCAGCAGCCTACAGGCGCTTGGTTCACCCCTCCACTTT.

The chain is built from TRBV9 and TRBJ1-2, with D unresolved. Per germline, CDR1 SGDLS and CDR2 YYNGEE. V shed 4 bases and J shed 10 bases, with 2 bases lying between them. This CDR3 has 8 residues. Here the CDR3 reads CASSPYTF. Written as DNA, the CDR3 is TGTGCCAGCAGCCCCTACACCTTC.

The V and J genes are TRBV7-4 and TRBJ1-2; D is ambiguous. Per the germline V gene, CDR1 is SGHVT and CDR2 is SQSDAQ. Trimming took off 2 bases at V and 2 bases at J, with 33 bases between the two ends. The CDR3 sequence is 22 residues long. The CDR3 DNA is TGTGCCAGCAGCTTAAATGATCGCGAATCTAGGTTGATTTCCATTACAAACTATGGCTACACCTTC. Its protein is CASSLNDRESRLISITNYGYTF. Complete variable domain (other parts from reference TRBV7-4 and TRBJ1-2): GAGVSQSPRYKVAKRGRDVALRCDSISGHVTLYWYRQTLGQGSEVLTYSQSDAQRDKSGRPSGRFSAERPERSVSTLKIQRTEQGDSAVYLCASSLNDRESRLISITNYGYTFGSGTRLTVV.

This chain uses TRBV24-1 with TRBJ2-1; D is undetermined. With 5 bases removed from V and 1 base from J, the gap between germline ends came to 8 bases. CDR1 and CDR2 (germline): KGHDR, SFDVKD. This CDR3 region has 14 residues. In nucleotides, the CDR3 is TGTGCCACCAGTGCGTCAGTTTCCTACAATGAGCAGTTCTTC. Protein product: CATSASVSYNEQFF.

The genes are TRBV28 and TRBJ1-3, with TRBD1 as a possible D gene (5 bases). Germline CDR1 is MDHEN and CDR2 is SYDVKM. The V and J ends lost 6 bases and 0 bases respectively, with 15 bases between them. The CDR3 length is 16 residues. The CDR3 here is CASRPSDSNSGNTIYF. As DNA, the CDR3 is TGTGCCAGCAGACCCTCCGACAGTAACTCTGGAAACACCATATATTTT.

Regarding this clone: Different DNA sequences within this sample yield the same CDR3. This chain joins TRBV24-1 and TRBJ2-1; D remains unclear. CDR3 length: 12 residues. Trimming removed 9 bases from V and 2 bases from J, with 7 bases in between. Germline values: CDR1 KGHDR, CDR2 SFDVKD. This chain's CDR3 is CATRGAYNEQFF. For the CDR3, the DNA is TGTGCCACCCGAGGCGCCTACAATGAGCAGTTCTTC.

The rearrangement uses TRBV14 and TRBJ2-7, with D possibly TRBD1 on 5 matching bases. In germline, CDR1 is SGHDN, CDR2 FVKESK. This CDR3 is 16 amino acids long. V lost 0 bases to trimming and J lost 5 bases, with 17 bases between them. CDR3 region: CASSQDRWSRAHEQYF. The CDR3 region has the DNA TGTGCCAGCAGCCAAGATCGATGGTCCAGGGCCCACGAGCAGTACTTC. The full variable domain, with the rest looked up from reference TRBV14 and TRBJ2-7, is EAGVTQFPSHSVIEKGQTVTLRCDPISGHDNLYWYRRVMGKEIKFLLHFVKESKQDESGMPNNRFLAERTGGTYSTLKVQPAELEDSGVYFCASSQDRWSRAHEQYFGPGTRLTVT.

This clone was seen more than once but under ten times. The V call is TRBV4-3, the J call TRBJ1-1; D is unclear. This CDR3 contains 13 residues. From germline, CDR1 is LGHNA and CDR2 YSLEER. Trimming cost V 0 bases and J 2 bases, with 4 bases left between them. CDR3 protein: CASSQEYNTEAFF. Here the CDR3 DNA reads TGCGCCAGCAGCCAAGAGTACAACACTGAAGCTTTCTTT.

This chain links TRBV29-1 with TRBJ2-7; D unclear. There are 15 residues in the CDR3. Trimming shortened V by 0 bases and J by 2 bases, and 14 bases separated the two germline ends. The germline gives CDR1 SQVTM, CDR2 ANQGSEA. The CDR3: CSVEERTALTYEQYF. Written as DNA, the CDR3 is TGCAGCGTTGAAGAAAGGACGGCACTAACCTACGAGCAGTACTTC.

The chain recombines TRBV11-2 with TRBJ1-1; perhaps TRBD1 as D (5 bases). This CDR3 comprises 15 residues. Trimming removed 4 bases from V and 0 bases from J, with 12 bases in between. CDR1 and CDR2 (germline): SGHAT, FQNNGV. The CDR3 sequence is CASSYYDSLNTEAFF. CDR3 sequence (DNA): TGTGCCAGCAGCTATTATGACAGCCTGAACACTGAAGCTTTCTTT.

V is TRBV2 and J is TRBJ1-5; 8 bases map to TRBD1. This CDR3 spans 15 amino acids. With 6 bases clipped from V and 5 bases from J, the junction kept 9 bases outside the gene matches. Germline CDR1 is SNHLY and CDR2 is FYNNEI. For the CDR3, the DNA is TGTGCCAGCAGCCAACACCAGGGGGCTTATCAGCCCCAGCATTTT. Its protein product is CASSQHQGAYQPQHF.

The chain has TRBV19 and TRBJ1-5; possibly TRBD1 for D (5 bases). The germline gives CDR1 LNHDA, CDR2 SQIVND (reference sequence). The V end lost 6 bases, the J end lost 3 bases, and 18 bases lay between the germline ends. The length of the CDR3 is 16 residues. For the CDR3, the DNA is TGTGCCAGTAGCCTACTCAGGGAGAGGGTCAATCAGCCCCAGCATTTT. Its protein is CASSLLRERVNQPQHF.

The chain carries TRBV30 and TRBJ2-4, with a tentative D call TRBD1 (6 bases). The CDR3 contains 16 residues. V gave up 2 bases and J gave up 0 bases, with 14 bases separating them. The germline V gene has CDR1 GTSNPN and CDR2 SVGIG (reference sequence). Here the CDR3 reads CAWSLQGLGAKNIQYF. In DNA form, the CDR3 reads TGTGCCTGGAGTTTACAGGGTCTGGGAGCCAAAAACATTCAGTACTTC.

V is TRBV28 and J is TRBJ1-5, with D perhaps matching TRBD1 (5 bases). This CDR3 has 14 amino acids. Between the trimmed V and J ends, which lost 2 bases and 13 bases, there was a span of 18 bases. Germline CDR1 reads MDHEN; CDR2 reads SYDVKM. CDR3 sequence: CASSLATGPSPQHF. In DNA, the CDR3 is TGTGCCAGCAGTTTAGCGACGGGACCCTCCCCACAGCATTTT.